Each of the 12 T cell receptor beta chains below was sequenced from the same sample in a study of cytotoxic CD8 clonotypes in ibrutinib-treated CLL. Method: immunoSEQ multiplex PCR; TCRdb's copy keeps in-frame clones and lacks some. In the table there are under 50,000 clones, 65% to 70% of which are singletons. Sequenced here: PBMCs, sampled at disease progression, from a patient treated with ibrutinib. The receptors stem from a human donor with chronic lymphocytic leukemia.

The rearrangement joins TRBV9 to TRBJ1-5, with TRBD1 as a possible D gene (5 bases). V lost 4 bases, J lost 2 bases, and 13 bases lay in between. This CDR3 contains 15 residues. The V gene's germline CDR1 is SGDLS and CDR2 YYNGEE. This CDR3 is CASSFRGDGNQPQHF. The CDR3 region has the DNA TGTGCCAGCAGCTTCCGTGGGGACGGCAATCAGCCCCAGCATTTT.

This clone was seen a handful of times. J is TRBJ2-7 and V is TRBV7-9; D is ambiguous. Germline CDR1 and CDR2: SEHNR and FQNEAQ (reference sequence). The CDR3 contains 15 residues. Deletions cut 0 bases from V and 2 bases from J, with 11 bases between. CDR3 nucleotide sequence: TGTGCCAGCAGCTTAGCCAGCAGTATTCCCTACGAGCAGTACTTC. As protein: CASSLASSIPYEQYF.

Only one count was recorded for this clone. The V and J genes are TRBV5-1 and TRBJ2-5; TRBD2 is a possible D gene (6 bases). Trimming took off 0 bases at V and 5 bases at J, with 17 bases between the two ends. The CDR3 has 16 amino acids. From germline, CDR1 is SGHRS and CDR2 YFSETQ. CDR3 amino acids: CASSLGRDPWQETQYF. CDR3 nucleotides: TGCGCCAGCAGCTTGGGGCGGGACCCCTGGCAGGAGACCCAGTACTTC.

The chain has TRBV23-1 and TRBJ2-7; D might be TRBD2 (6 bases). TRBV23-1 is recorded as an ORF, its role being uncertain. Trimming cost V 3 bases and J 4 bases, with 16 bases left between them. The CDR3 length is 15 residues. The CDR3 reads CASSQRPGLDYEQYF. Written as DNA, the CDR3 is TGCGCCAGCAGTCAGCGACCGGGACTGGATTACGAGCAGTACTTC.

The chain carries TRBV7-9 and TRBJ1-2; possible D gene TRBD1, 6 bases. Trimming took 1 base from V and 7 from J, leaving 10 bases between them. CDR3 length: 13 residues. The V gene's germline CDR1 is SEHNR and CDR2 FQNEAQ (reference sequence). CDR3 sequence: CASSLEQGGGYTF. The CDR3 region has the DNA TGTGCCAGCAGCTTAGAACAGGGTGGTGGCTACACCTTC.

The chain recombines TRBV7-9 with TRBJ1-1; TRBD1 matches at 7 bases. The J segment lost 4 bases and the V segment lost 3 bases, leaving 8 bases of the junction unmatched. CDR1 and CDR2 (germline): SEHNR, FQNEAQ (reference sequence). The CDR3 contains 15 residues. The CDR3 DNA is TGTGCCAGCAGCTTGAACAGGGGAGAGAGCACTGAAGCTTTCTTT. Translation gives CASSLNRGESTEAFF.

The rearrangement links TRBV27 to TRBJ2-5; 7 nucleotides align to TRBD2. The germline V gene has CDR1 MNHEY and CDR2 SMNVEV (reference sequence). V gave up 5 bases and J gave up 5 bases; unmatched junction bases: 17. This CDR3 is built from 17 residues. DNA for the CDR3: TGTGCCAGCAGTGATAAACAAAACAGACTAGCAGGGGAGACCCAGTACTTC. This codes for CASSDKQNRLAGETQYF.

J is TRBJ2-1 and V is TRBV6-6, with TRBD1 matching 7 bases. The CDR3 spans 15 residues. Trimming cost V 6 bases and J 7 bases; bases outside gene matches: 12. Germline V CDR1 and CDR2: MNHNY, SVGAGI (reference sequence). This chain's CDR3 is CASRDTGVTRNEQFF. The DNA of the CDR3 is TGTGCCAGCAGAGACACAGGGGTTACACGGAATGAGCAGTTCTTC.

The chain joins TRBV9 to TRBJ2-5; weak D call: TRBD2 (5 bases). Between the trimmed V and J ends, which lost 0 bases and 4 bases, there was a span of 13 bases. Germline V gene sequence: CDR1 SGDLS, CDR2 YYNGEE. The CDR3 runs 15 residues. CDR3 protein: CASSVEPGRGETQYF. In nucleotides, the CDR3 is TGTGCCAGCAGCGTAGAACCGGGGAGAGGAGAGACCCAGTACTTC.

The chain links TRBV5-1 to TRBJ2-7, with D tentatively TRBD1 (6 bases). The germline gives CDR1 SGHRS, CDR2 YFSETQ. V was pared by 1 base and J by 0 bases, with 8 bases between. This CDR3 is 14 amino acids long. This CDR3 is CASSLQGFSYEQYF. CDR3 coding DNA: TGCGCCAGCAGCTTGCAGGGGTTCTCCTACGAGCAGTACTTC.

This chain connects TRBV19 to TRBJ2-2; D unresolved. V lost 3 bases and J 0 bases, leaving 11 bases between the germline ends. Germline-derived CDR1 and CDR2 are LNHDA and SQIVND (reference sequence). CDR3 size: 16 residues. CDR3 sequence (DNA): TGTGCCAGTAGTATTTATCCAGGACCGAACACCGGGGAGCTGTTTTTT. This encodes CASSIYPGPNTGELFF.

This chain connects TRBV6-5 to TRBJ2-1, with TRBD2 as a possible D gene (6 bases). The CDR3 is 15 residues long. V lost 5 bases and J 10 bases, leaving 21 bases between the germline ends. The germline V gene encodes CDR1 MNHEY and CDR2 SVGAGI. CDR3 amino acids: CASSPPGDLIGEQFF. The CDR3 DNA is TGTGCCAGCAGTCCTCCGGGGGATCTTATTGGGGAGCAGTTCTTC.